The clone carrying this T cell receptor (beta chain) was picked up a small number of times. The antigen is not known. Unique molecular identifiers were present in the TCR beta cDNA libraries. MiXCR, run by TCRdb on the PCR reads, gives a single entry per CDR3 protein. Altogether some 800,000 distinct CDR3 sequences are present, about 45% being singletons, with the ten largest covering approximately 4.4%. Trimming left V 0 bases short and J 2 bases short, with 11 bases between. The CDR3 loop spans 16 amino acids. Germline lookup yields CDR1 LGHNA and CDR2 YSLEER. The data stem from a study of post-analysis software for immune sequencing data. Findings and limits, study-wide: The study found TRBV5-6, TRBV5-1 and TRBV20-1 among five TRBV segments more frequent in patients than controls.

This receptor was identified in a girl aged 10-17 years with multiple sclerosis. V gene TRBV4-3 combines with J gene TRBJ2-1; no clear D gene. Sequencing input: blood. The CDR3 DNA sequence: TGCGCCAGCAGCCAAGACAGCGCGGCAGCCTACAATGAGCAGTTCTTC. Translation gives CASSQDSAAAYNEQFF.